Listed below are T cell receptor beta chains from one sample, sequenced in a study of T cell repertoires in cytomegalovirus infection. TCRdb analysed the reads with MiXCR anew, one entry per CDR3 protein. The sample shows hundreds of thousands of distinct CDR3 sequences, 35% to 45% of them seen only once. Specimen: PBMCs. The receptors were sampled from a human donor in good health (CMV status not recorded). Some clones in this sample may be carry-over from other donors' samples. Each CDR3 is given with its conserved first and last residue. A D gene is named only where the DNA matches it firmly. Not all rows give a size; the values are once, few, many and, for expanded clones, a class.

cdr3_length j_call clone_size d_call v_call cdr3_nt cdr3_aa
16 TRBJ1-4 few - TRBV30 TGTGCCTGGAGTGCCCTTGGACAAGGGGTTGGTGAAAAACTGTTTTTT CAWSALGQGVGEKLFF
18 TRBJ2-1 few TRBD1 TRBV7-6 TGTGCCAGCAGCAAAACCCAAAGAGGGGGCATCCTCTACAATGAGCAGTTCTTC CASSKTQRGGILYNEQFF
16 TRBJ2-1 few TRBD1 TRBV28 TGTGCCAGCAGTTTAGAGGAGACAGGGGTAAGAAATGAGCAGTTCTTC CASSLEETGVRNEQFF
15 TRBJ2-7 - TRBD1 TRBV25-1 TGTGCCAGCAGTGCTTCGACAGGGAGATCCTACGAGCAGTACTTC CASSASTGRSYEQYF
12 TRBJ2-7 many - TRBV4-1 TGTGCCAGCAGTCAGGGGGGGTACGAGCAGTACTTC CASSQGGYEQYF
15 TRBJ1-5 - - TRBV12-3/TRBV12-4 TGTGCCAGCAGTTTAGCGCTGGGGAACAATCAGCCCCAGCATTTT CASSLALGNNQPQHF
11 TRBJ1-1 - TRBD1 TRBV25-1 TGTGCCAGCAACAGGGGAACTGAAGCTTTCTTT CASNRGTEAFF
13 TRBJ1-1 few - TRBV3-1 TGTGCCAGCAGGCCGAACATGAACACTGAAGCTTTCTTT CASRPNMNTEAFF
15 TRBJ1-1 - TRBD1 TRBV28 TGTGCCAGCAGTTTGACAGGGTCACCGGTGACTGAAGCTTTCTTT CASSLTGSPVTEAFF
21 TRBJ2-6 few TRBD1 TRBV12-3/TRBV12-4 TGTGCCAGCAGTTTACGCCTAGGAGGGACAGGGCATCCGTCTGGGGCCAACGTCCTGACTTTC CASSLRLGGTGHPSGANVLTF
15 TRBJ2-7 few TRBD1 TRBV6-6 TGTGCCAGCAGTTACCCGGGACAGGGGTATTACGAGCAGTACTTC CASSYPGQGYYEQYF
15 TRBJ2-5 many - TRBV29-1 TGCAGCGTTGATTCCAGGTCCCTATTACAAGAGACCCAGTACTTC CSVDSRSLLQETQYF
16 TRBJ2-7 - TRBD1 TRBV3-1 TGTGCCAGCAGCTCCCGGGACAGGGGGTCCATCTACGAGCAGTACTTC CASSSRDRGSIYEQYF
17 TRBJ1-3 - TRBD1 TRBV20-1 TGCAGTGCTAGAGACCGGACAGGGGGACAAACTGGAAACACCATATATTTT CSARDRTGGQTGNTIYF
14 TRBJ2-7 few TRBD1 TRBV29-1 TGCAGCGCCGGACAGGGCGGGTCAATAAACGAGCAGTACTTC CSAGQGGSINEQYF
15 TRBJ1-5 few TRBD1 TRBV19 TGTGCCAGTAGGGACAGGGGGCTAGGCAATCAGCCCCAGCATTTT CASRDRGLGNQPQHF
14 TRBJ2-5 - - TRBV6-6 TGTGCCAGCACCCGGGGCGGGGCCTTAGAGACCCAGTACTTC CASTRGGALETQYF
13 TRBJ1-2 - - TRBV10-3 TGTGCCAGTACTCGACAGGAAGGGCATGGCTACACCTTC CASTRQEGHGYTF
11 TRBJ1-1 few TRBD1 TRBV10-3 TGTGCCACCGAACAGGGGAAAGAAGCTTTCTTT CATEQGKEAFF
15 TRBJ2-7 - - TRBV20-1 TGCAGTGCTGATAACAACCGGGACTTCCGCTACGAGCAGTACTTC CSADNNRDFRYEQYF
16 TRBJ2-1 - TRBD2 TRBV10-3 TGTGCCATCAGTGAGGTCCTAGCGGGGGAGGGGAATGAGCAGTTCTTC CAISEVLAGEGNEQFF
13 TRBJ2-7 few - TRBV7-2 TGTGCCAGCAGCTTAGCGGCAGTCTACGAGCAGTACTTC CASSLAAVYEQYF
16 TRBJ2-2 few TRBD1 TRBV12-3/TRBV12-4 TGTGCCAGCAAAGACAGGGCAAAGACGAACACCGGGGAGCTGTTTTTT CASKDRAKTNTGELFF
14 TRBJ2-5 - - TRBV5-1 TGCGCCAGCAGCCCGTTTACTAGGCAAGAGACCCAGTACTTC CASSPFTRQETQYF
13 TRBJ1-5 - - TRBV6-6 TGTGCCAGCAGGAAAAATAGCAATCAGCCCCAGCATTTT CASRKNSNQPQHF
15 TRBJ2-7 - - TRBV5-1 TGCGCCAGCAGCTCGGAAGCCGGCCAAACCTACGAGCAGTACTTC CASSSEAGQTYEQYF
10 TRBJ2-1 - - TRBV6-1 TGTGCCGGGGGGTTAGGGGGGCAGTTCTTC CAGGLGGQFF
13 TRBJ2-5 - - TRBV20-1 TGCAGTGCTAGAGTGGTAGCACGGGAGACCCAGTACTTC CSARVVARETQYF
18 TRBJ1-3 many - TRBV7-9 TGTGCCAGCAGCTTAAATCGTCGGGGAATTGGCTCTGGAAACACCATATATTTT CASSLNRRGIGSGNTIYF
14 TRBJ2-2 - - TRBV6-6 TGTGCCAGCATTGGGACGGTGAACACCGGGGAGCTGTTTTTT CASIGTVNTGELFF
15 TRBJ2-7 - - TRBV7-2 TGTGCCAGCAGCGCCGAAGGGGCTCCTAGGCACGAGCAGTACTTC CASSAEGAPRHEQYF
18 TRBJ2-7 once - TRBV27 TGTGCCAGCAGTTTAGCCCCCTGGACAGCTCTAAGCTCCTACGAGCAGTACTTC CASSLAPWTALSSYEQYF
15 TRBJ2-5 few TRBD2 TRBV28 TGTGCCAGCAGTTTTCCGGGGGGGGACCAAGAGACCCAGTACTTC CASSFPGGDQETQYF
13 TRBJ1-2 many TRBD1 TRBV11-2 TGTGCCAGCAGCATCGGACAGGGAGTTGGCTACACCTTC CASSIGQGVGYTF
15 TRBJ2-7 many TRBD2 TRBV7-2 TGTGCCAGCAGACGTGGCGGGGGTACTTTCTACGAGCAGTACTTC CASRRGGGTFYEQYF
15 TRBJ1-6 - - TRBV24-1 TGTGCCACCAGTGACTCGACTAAGAAGAATTCACCCCTCCACTTT CATSDSTKKNSPLHF
15 TRBJ1-5 - TRBD1 TRBV19 TGTGCCAGTAGTATAGAGGGACAGGTTAATCAGCCCCAGCATTTT CASSIEGQVNQPQHF
14 TRBJ1-4 few - TRBV28 TGTGCCAGCAGTCGGACTGTCCATAATGAAAAACTGTTTTTT CASSRTVHNEKLFF
16 TRBJ1-1 - - TRBV5-4 TGTGCCAGCAGCTTGTTCCGACGGACGCTGAACACTGAAGCTTTCTTT CASSLFRRTLNTEAFF
17 TRBJ2-3 - - TRBV7-2 TGTGCCAGCAGCTTTTCCCCGGAACTACTGTACACAGATACGCAGTATTTT CASSFSPELLYTDTQYF
13 TRBJ2-1 once TRBD2 TRBV18 TGTGCCAGCGGGACTAGCGGGTACCATGAGCAGTTCTTC CASGTSGYHEQFF